A selection of T cell receptor beta chains follows, all from one sample in a study of CD8 T cells in Susac syndrome. TCRdb fed the immunoSEQ multiplex PCR reads into MiXCR, producing one record per CDR3 protein. This sample has about 150,000 distinct CDR3 sequences, with approximately 96% found just once. Sequencing input: CD4+ T cells from PBMCs. These receptors were obtained from a human donor with Susac syndrome. Each CDR3 is given with its conserved first and last residue. The D gene is left open where the match is weak. The size of a clone is reported for some rows only, either as once, few or many, or as a class for expanded clones.

TRBJ2-6	NA	NA	TRBV9	TGTGCCAGCAGCGACCATTCATCCGGGACACTCGGCGTCCTGACTTTC	CASSDHSSGTLGVLTF
TRBJ2-2	once	NA	TRBV7-9	TGTGCCAGCAGCTTTAGCGGACCTAACACCGGGGAGCTGTTTTTT	CASSFSGPNTGELFF
TRBJ1-5	NA	NA	TRBV20-1	TGCAGTGCTAGAGAGGACCCAAATCAGCCCCAGCATTTT	CSAREDPNQPQHF
TRBJ2-3	NA	NA	TRBV15	TGTGCCACCAGCAGAGTGGCCCAGGACACAGATACGCAGTATTTT	CATSRVAQDTDTQYF
TRBJ1-6	NA	TRBD1	TRBV2	TGTGCCAGCAGTGAAGAGGGAAGCAGGGGGCTTTCTAATTCACCCCTCCACTTT	CASSEEGSRGLSNSPLHF
TRBJ2-3	NA	NA	TRBV29-1	TGCAGCGTTGTCCAGGGAGAGGATACGCAGTATTTT	CSVVQGEDTQYF
TRBJ2-7	NA	NA	TRBV27	TGTGCCAGCAGTTTATCGTGGGGAAGCTACGAGCAGTACTTC	CASSLSWGSYEQYF
TRBJ1-1	NA	TRBD1	TRBV5-1	TGCGCCAGCAGGAAGACTTCCGGGACAGGGAACACTGAAGCTTTCTTT	CASRKTSGTGNTEAFF
TRBJ2-3	NA	NA	TRBV9	TGTGCCAGCAGCGTAGGGATAGCGCCCCGCACAGATACGCAGTATTTT	CASSVGIAPRTDTQYF
TRBJ2-5	once	NA	TRBV2	TGTGCCAGCAGTGAGAAAGGAGAGACCCAGTACTTC	CASSEKGETQYF
TRBJ1-6	NA	NA	TRBV18	TGTGCCAGCTCAACAACCTCCTATAATTCACCCCTCCACTTT	CASSTTSYNSPLHF
TRBJ1-2	NA	NA	TRBV12-3/TRBV12-4	TGTGCCAGCAGTTCACCCGGGGCAGGGAGGTATACCTTC	CASSSPGAGRYTF
TRBJ1-6	NA	NA	TRBV2	TGTGCCAGCAGTTTGGACGGAGAAATATCACCCCTCCACTTT	CASSLDGEISPLHF
TRBJ1-2	NA	NA	TRBV20-1	TGCAGTGCTAGATTGCAGGGTCCTTATGGCTACACCTTC	CSARLQGPYGYTF
TRBJ1-6	NA	NA	TRBV4-1	TGCGCCAGCAGCCAAGACCTTTCGGGGAGCTCCTATAATTCACCCCTCCACTTT	CASSQDLSGSSYNSPLHF
TRBJ2-7	NA	TRBD1	TRBV5-1	TGCGCCAGCAGCTCGGGACAGGAAAAGCAGTACTTC	CASSSGQEKQYF
TRBJ2-7	once	NA	TRBV12-3/TRBV12-4	TGTGCCAGCAGCCACAACTACGAGCAGTACTTC	CASSHNYEQYF
TRBJ1-1	NA	TRBD1	TRBV5-1	TGCGCCAGCAGCTCCGCCGACAGGGAAGGAGCTTTCTTT	CASSSADREGAFF
TRBJ1-1	NA	TRBD1	TRBV3-1	TGTGCCAGCAGCCAAGGTGACAGGGATAAAGCTTTCTTT	CASSQGDRDKAFF
TRBJ2-3	NA	NA	TRBV25-1	TGTGCCAGCAGTGAAGGTCAGGGGGAGGTCCAAGATACGCAGTATTTT	CASSEGQGEVQDTQYF
TRBJ2-3	NA	NA	TRBV20-1	TGCAGTGCTAGAGATAGGCTAGCGAACACAGATACGCAGTATTTT	CSARDRLANTDTQYF
TRBJ2-1	NA	NA	TRBV9	TGTGCCAGCAGCGTAGCTGCTAGTCACAATGAGCAGTTCTTC	CASSVAASHNEQFF
TRBJ2-1	NA	NA	TRBV19	TGTGCCAGTAGTGGCTGGGATGAGCAGTTCTTC	CASSGWDEQFF
TRBJ2-5	NA	NA	TRBV15	TGTGCCACCAGCAGAGACAGCGTCGGGACCCAGTACTTC	CATSRDSVGTQYF
TRBJ1-1	NA	NA	TRBV27	TGTGCCAGCAAGACGACAGGAGAGAACACTGAAGCTTTCTTT	CASKTTGENTEAFF
TRBJ1-2	NA	TRBD1	TRBV29-1	TGCAGTTCTATGACAGGGAATGGCTACACCTTC	CSSMTGNGYTF
TRBJ1-6	NA	NA	TRBV2	TGTGCCAGCGGGGGCAGCGGGAATTCACCCCTCCACTTT	CASGGSGNSPLHF
TRBJ2-1	NA	NA	TRBV20-1	TGCAGTGCTAGCTCCTTCTACAATGAGCAGTTCTTC	CSASSFYNEQFF
TRBJ1-1	NA	TRBD1	TRBV10-3	TGTGCCATCAGACAGGGGCCGAACACTGAAGCTTTCTTT	CAIRQGPNTEAFF
TRBJ2-7	NA	NA	TRBV29-1	TGCAGCGCTCGCGCGGCTAGCGAGTCCTACGAGCAGTACTTC	CSARAASESYEQYF
TRBJ2-5	NA	NA	TRBV2	TGTGCCAGCAGGAGAGAGCTATTAATAGAGACCCAGTACTTC	CASRRELLIETQYF
TRBJ1-3	NA	NA	TRBV21-1	TGTGCCAGCAGCACGGGGATGTCTCAAAACACCATATATTTT	CASSTGMSQNTIYF
TRBJ1-1	NA	NA	TRBV28	TGTGCCAGCGGGCAGGGTTTGATGAACACTGAAGCTTTCTTT	CASGQGLMNTEAFF
TRBJ2-5	NA	NA	TRBV5-1	TGCGCCAGCAGCCCCTTAGTACCTCCGGAGACCCAGTACTTC	CASSPLVPPETQYF